The T cell receptor beta chain under discussion was sequenced for a study of T cell changes during pregnancy in multiple sclerosis. Profiling relied on immunoSEQ multiplex PCR, and the TCRdb table lists in-frame clones only, not all of them. The sample consists of over 40,000 clones, 80% to 95% of them appearing once. This specimen was peripheral blood, taken in the third trimester of pregnancy. This TCR was sampled from a female donor with multiple sclerosis, enrolled in a pregnancy study.

The CDR3 sequence: CATSRDREREATQYF. The CDR3 DNA follows: TGTGCCACCAGCAGAGACAGGGAGAGGGAGGCGACCCAGTACTTC. This chain joins TRBV15 and TRBJ2-5, with a tentative D call TRBD2 (6 bases). Germline V gene sequence: CDR1 LNHNV, CDR2 YYDKDF (reference sequence). Trimming stripped 0 bases from V and 7 bases from J, with 15 bases between. The CDR3 contains 15 residues.